This T cell receptor (beta chain) was sequenced during a study of blood T cell repertoires in COVID-19. How the authors handled the data: How many nucleated cells were present was estimated from reference gene primer amplification. Sequenced by immunoSEQ multiplex PCR; TCRdb stores in-frame clones only, minus some. The DNA gave D and trimming, while V, J and clone size come from that table. Of some 89,000 clones detected, roughly 86% appear once; the ten largest clones hold more than 1%. The length of the CDR3 is 13 residues. Germline CDR1 is SGHTA and CDR2 is FQGNSA. V was pared by 1 base and J by 11 bases, with 12 bases between.

This sequence joins TRBV7-2 and TRBJ2-1; D call uncertain. The material sequenced was peripheral blood. This TCR was sampled from an elderly woman with acute or convalescent COVID-19. Written as DNA, the CDR3 is TGTGCCAGCAGCTTAGAGTACAGTAGTAAGCAGTTCTTC. It specifies CASSLEYSSKQFF.